This is a list of T cell receptor beta chains from one sample in a study of neurological immune-mediated disorders. MiXCR, applied by TCRdb to the 5' RACE reads, yields one record per CDR3 protein. The sample has 20,000 to 25,000 distinct CDR3 sequences, about 13% seen once. Sequenced material: PBMCs. These receptor sequences come from a woman between 55 and 75 years old with HTLV-1-associated myelopathy (HAM/TSP). The CDR3 runs from the conserved cysteine through the conserved F or W. The D gene is left open where the match is weak. Clone size is shown for a subset of rows, as once, few, many or a class of expanded clone.

clone size: many
V gene: TRBV5-1
J gene: TRBJ2-2
D gene: .
CDR3 protein: CASSLSGPFRGIGELFF
CDR3 DNA: TGCGCCAGCAGCTTATCTGGACCTTTCCGTGGGATCGGGGAGCTGTTTTTT

clone size: .
V gene: TRBV20-1
J gene: TRBJ2-1
D gene: .
CDR3 protein: CSARKRTSSYNEQFF
CDR3 DNA: TGCAGTGCTAGAAAGCGAACTAGCTCCTACAATGAGCAGTTCTTC

clone size: many
V gene: TRBV5-1
J gene: TRBJ2-2
D gene: .
CDR3 protein: CASSLSGVNTGELFF
CDR3 DNA: TGCGCCAGCAGCTTGTCTGGGGTTAACACCGGGGAGCTGTTTTTT

clone size: many
V gene: TRBV7-2
J gene: TRBJ2-2
D gene: TRBD2
CDR3 protein: CASSSPYRGLAGVGGELFF
CDR3 DNA: TGTGCCAGCAGCTCCCCTTATAGGGGACTAGCGGGAGTGGGCGGGGAGCTGTTTTTT

clone size: many
V gene: TRBV7-2
J gene: TRBJ1-1
D gene: .
CDR3 protein: CASSLAAGLSEAFF
CDR3 DNA: TGTGCCAGCAGCTTAGCGGCAGGACTATCTGAAGCTTTCTTT

clone size: many
V gene: TRBV9
J gene: TRBJ2-1
D gene: TRBD2
CDR3 protein: CASSVTSGRGDEQFF
CDR3 DNA: TGTGCCAGCAGCGTCACTAGCGGGAGGGGCGATGAGCAGTTCTTC

clone size: many
V gene: TRBV11-3
J gene: TRBJ2-1
D gene: TRBD1
CDR3 protein: CASSLEGTGAYNEQFF
CDR3 DNA: TGTGCCAGCAGCTTAGAAGGGACAGGGGCCTACAATGAGCAGTTCTTC

clone size: many
V gene: TRBV5-1
J gene: TRBJ2-3
D gene: .
CDR3 protein: CASSLSSTTDTQYF
CDR3 DNA: TGCGCCAGCAGCTTATCTAGCACCACAGATACGCAGTATTTT

clone size: many
V gene: TRBV6-6
J gene: TRBJ2-3
D gene: .
CDR3 protein: CASSYPRVGTQEPDTQYF
CDR3 DNA: TGTGCCAGCAGTTACCCCCGAGTAGGGACTCAGGAGCCAGATACGCAGTATTTT

clone size: many
V gene: TRBV7-2
J gene: TRBJ1-1
D gene: .
CDR3 protein: CASSLVGVGGNTEAFF
CDR3 DNA: TGTGCCAGCAGCTTAGTGGGGGTAGGAGGGAACACTGAAGCTTTCTTT

clone size: many
V gene: TRBV20-1
J gene: TRBJ1-2
D gene: .
CDR3 protein: CSGLANYGYTF
CDR3 DNA: TGCAGTGGCTTAGCTAACTATGGCTACACCTTC

clone size: many
V gene: TRBV5-1
J gene: TRBJ1-6
D gene: .
CDR3 protein: CASSLTGIGNSPLHF
CDR3 DNA: TGCGCCAGCAGCTTGACAGGGATTGGGAATTCACCCCTCCACTTT

clone size: many
V gene: TRBV6-6
J gene: TRBJ1-1
D gene: .
CDR3 protein: CASILQGGGTETFF
CDR3 DNA: TGTGCCAGCATCCTACAGGGAGGAGGCACTGAAACTTTCTTT

clone size: many
V gene: TRBV29-1
J gene: TRBJ1-1
D gene: .
CDR3 protein: CSAAYDTEAFF
CDR3 DNA: TGCAGCGCGGCATACGACACTGAAGCTTTCTTT

clone size: medium-sized
V gene: TRBV20-1
J gene: TRBJ2-4
D gene: TRBD2
CDR3 protein: CSALASGGVDIQYF
CDR3 DNA: TGCAGTGCCCTCGCTAGCGGGGGGGTAGACATTCAGTACTTC

clone size: many
V gene: TRBV20-1
J gene: TRBJ2-3
D gene: TRBD2
CDR3 protein: CSVTRDYTDTQYF
CDR3 DNA: TGCAGTGTAACCCGGGACTACACAGATACGCAGTATTTT

clone size: many
V gene: TRBV27
J gene: TRBJ2-7
D gene: TRBD2
CDR3 protein: CASRPGLAGGMDEQYF
CDR3 DNA: TGTGCCAGCCGTCCGGGACTAGCGGGGGGGATGGACGAGCAGTACTTC

clone size: many
V gene: TRBV20-1
J gene: TRBJ2-3
D gene: TRBD2
CDR3 protein: CSASGTSGRPDTQYF
CDR3 DNA: TGCAGTGCGTCCGGGACTAGCGGGAGGCCAGATACGCAGTATTTT

clone size: many
V gene: TRBV20-1
J gene: TRBJ1-5
D gene: TRBD1
CDR3 protein: CSARTGGAIQPQHF
CDR3 DNA: TGCAGTGCTAGGACAGGGGGCGCGATTCAGCCCCAGCATTTT

clone size: many
V gene: TRBV5-1
J gene: TRBJ2-5
D gene: TRBD2
CDR3 protein: CASSLVAGGRQETQYF
CDR3 DNA: TGCGCCAGCAGCCTCGTAGCGGGAGGGCGCCAAGAGACCCAGTACTTC

clone size: .
V gene: TRBV5-1
J gene: TRBJ2-1
D gene: .
CDR3 protein: CASSLGLATEDNEQFF
CDR3 DNA: TGCGCCAGCAGCTTGGGTTTGGCGACGGAGGACAATGAGCAGTTCTTC

clone size: many
V gene: TRBV6-2/TRBV6-3
J gene: TRBJ2-7
D gene: TRBD2
CDR3 protein: CASSRTPTSGYEQYF
CDR3 DNA: TGTGCCAGCAGCCGAACCCCTACTAGCGGCTACGAGCAGTACTTC

clone size: many
V gene: TRBV6-5
J gene: TRBJ1-4
D gene: .
CDR3 protein: CASSYNPGTPKEKLFF
CDR3 DNA: TGTGCCAGCAGTTACAACCCCGGGACACCGAAAGAAAAACTGTTTTTT

clone size: medium-sized
V gene: TRBV7-2
J gene: TRBJ2-7
D gene: TRBD2
CDR3 protein: CASSSLALDFYEQYF
CDR3 DNA: TGTGCCAGCAGCTCACTAGCGTTGGATTTCTACGAGCAGTACTTC

clone size: many
V gene: TRBV5-1
J gene: TRBJ1-1
D gene: .
CDR3 protein: CASSLIQGPAFF
CDR3 DNA: TGCGCCAGCAGCCTGATCCAGGGGCCGGCTTTCTTT

clone size: many
V gene: TRBV27
J gene: TRBJ2-7
D gene: .
CDR3 protein: CASSLYSGDEQYF
CDR3 DNA: TGTGCCAGCAGTTTATATTCCGGGGACGAGCAGTACTTC

clone size: many
V gene: TRBV6-5
J gene: TRBJ2-2
D gene: .
CDR3 protein: CASSYGGTTGELFF
CDR3 DNA: TGTGCCAGCAGTTACGGGGGGACCACCGGGGAGCTGTTTTTT

clone size: few
V gene: TRBV7-2
J gene: TRBJ2-7
D gene: TRBD1
CDR3 protein: CASSLGGQGSYEQYF
CDR3 DNA: TGTGCCAGCAGCTTAGGCGGACAGGGTTCCTACGAGCAGTACTTC

clone size: many
V gene: TRBV5-6
J gene: TRBJ2-6
D gene: TRBD2
CDR3 protein: CASSFLLAGISGANVLTF
CDR3 DNA: TGTGCCAGCAGCTTCTTACTAGCGGGGATCTCTGGGGCCAACGTCCTGACTTTC

clone size: many
V gene: TRBV9
J gene: TRBJ2-5
D gene: TRBD2
CDR3 protein: CASTGRLAEETQYF
CDR3 DNA: TGTGCCAGCACAGGAAGACTAGCGGAAGAGACCCAGTACTTC

clone size: .
V gene: TRBV5-1
J gene: TRBJ2-3
D gene: .
CDR3 protein: CASSLARSAGTDTQYF
CDR3 DNA: TGCGCCAGCAGCTTGGCTAGGAGTGCGGGCACAGATACGCAGTATTTT

clone size: many
V gene: TRBV20-1
J gene: TRBJ2-1
D gene: TRBD2
CDR3 protein: CSARDPSGRMNEQFF
CDR3 DNA: TGCAGTGCTAGAGACCCTAGCGGGAGGATGAATGAGCAGTTCTTC

clone size: many
V gene: TRBV7-9
J gene: TRBJ1-2
D gene: .
CDR3 protein: CASSGLREGYTF
CDR3 DNA: TGTGCCAGCAGCGGCCTCCGGGAGGGCTACACCTTC

clone size: .
V gene: TRBV19
J gene: TRBJ2-2
D gene: TRBD1
CDR3 protein: CASSLDRRNTGELFF
CDR3 DNA: TGTGCCAGTAGTCTGGACAGGAGGAACACCGGGGAGCTGTTTTTT

clone size: many
V gene: TRBV5-1
J gene: TRBJ2-7
D gene: TRBD1
CDR3 protein: CASSLRGQGDYEQYF
CDR3 DNA: TGCGCCAGCAGCTTGAGGGGACAGGGGGACTACGAGCAGTACTTC

clone size: many
V gene: TRBV5-1
J gene: TRBJ1-1
D gene: .
CDR3 protein: CASSLEPGNTEAFF
CDR3 DNA: TGCGCCAGCAGCTTGGAGCCAGGGAACACTGAAGCTTTCTTT

clone size: medium-sized
V gene: TRBV20-1
J gene: TRBJ1-5
D gene: .
CDR3 protein: CSARDVGANQPQHF
CDR3 DNA: TGCAGTGCTAGAGATGTGGGGGCGAATCAGCCCCAGCATTTT

clone size: many
V gene: TRBV20-1
J gene: TRBJ1-4
D gene: .
CDR3 protein: CSARVSWDPEKLFF
CDR3 DNA: TGCAGTGCTAGAGTGTCCTGGGATCCTGAAAAACTGTTTTTT

clone size: many
V gene: TRBV6-6
J gene: TRBJ2-7
D gene: .
CDR3 protein: CASSPQIRIISYEQYF
CDR3 DNA: TGTGCCAGCAGTCCTCAAATCAGAATCATCTCCTACGAGCAGTACTTC

clone size: many
V gene: TRBV29-1
J gene: TRBJ2-3
D gene: TRBD2
CDR3 protein: CSVEDPSGSTDTQYF
CDR3 DNA: TGCAGCGTTGAAGATCCTAGCGGAAGCACAGATACGCAGTATTTT

clone size: many
V gene: TRBV7-2
J gene: TRBJ2-1
D gene: TRBD1
CDR3 protein: CASSFSGGFYNEQFF
CDR3 DNA: TGTGCCAGCAGCTTCTCAGGGGGCTTCTACAATGAGCAGTTCTTC

clone size: .
V gene: TRBV18
J gene: TRBJ1-2
D gene: .
CDR3 protein: CASSPTPLYGYTF
CDR3 DNA: TGTGCCAGCTCACCAACCCCTTTATATGGCTACACCTTC

clone size: many
V gene: TRBV20-1
J gene: TRBJ2-3
D gene: TRBD2
CDR3 protein: CSASSGRSSDTQYF
CDR3 DNA: TGCAGTGCTAGTAGCGGGAGATCGTCAGATACGCAGTATTTT

clone size: many
V gene: TRBV20-1
J gene: TRBJ2-1
D gene: TRBD2
CDR3 protein: CSAPLRLAGSYNEQFF
CDR3 DNA: TGCAGTGCTCCCTTGCGGCTAGCGGGTTCCTACAATGAGCAGTTCTTC

clone size: many
V gene: TRBV20-1
J gene: TRBJ2-7
D gene: .
CDR3 protein: CSARTISSYEQYF
CDR3 DNA: TGCAGTGCCAGGACAATTTCATCCTACGAGCAGTACTTC

clone size: .
V gene: TRBV29-1
J gene: TRBJ2-1
D gene: TRBD1
CDR3 protein: CSVEHGTGAYNEQFF
CDR3 DNA: TGCAGCGTTGAACACGGGACAGGGGCCTACAATGAGCAGTTCTTC

clone size: .
V gene: TRBV20-1
J gene: TRBJ2-7
D gene: TRBD2
CDR3 protein: CSARVPPGLAYYEQYF
CDR3 DNA: TGCAGTGCTAGAGTACCACCGGGACTAGCGTACTACGAGCAGTACTTC

clone size: many
V gene: TRBV20-1
J gene: TRBJ1-2
D gene: .
CDR3 protein: CSARDHYPQGSYTF
CDR3 DNA: TGCAGTGCTAGAGATCACTATCCCCAGGGGAGCTACACCTTC

clone size: .
V gene: TRBV12-3/TRBV12-4
J gene: TRBJ1-5
D gene: TRBD1
CDR3 protein: CASKAGQGNQPQHF
CDR3 DNA: TGTGCCAGCAAAGCGGGACAGGGAAATCAGCCCCAGCATTTT

clone size: medium-sized
V gene: TRBV29-1
J gene: TRBJ2-1
D gene: .
CDR3 protein: CSVDSWLGRNEQFF
CDR3 DNA: TGCAGCGTTGATAGTTGGCTAGGACGTAATGAGCAGTTCTTC

clone size: .
V gene: TRBV20-1
J gene: TRBJ2-5
D gene: .
CDR3 protein: CSASFRQETQYF
CDR3 DNA: TGCAGTGCTAGTTTCCGTCAAGAGACCCAGTACTTC

clone size: many
V gene: TRBV20-1
J gene: TRBJ2-2
D gene: .
CDR3 protein: CSARRLLQDTGELFF
CDR3 DNA: TGCAGTGCACGGAGGCTACTTCAGGACACCGGGGAGCTGTTTTTT

clone size: many
V gene: TRBV20-1
J gene: TRBJ2-1
D gene: .
CDR3 protein: CSSPGLSGEEQFF
CDR3 DNA: TGCAGTTCTCCCGGCCTCTCGGGGGAAGAGCAGTTCTTC

clone size: many
V gene: TRBV7-8
J gene: TRBJ2-1
D gene: TRBD2
CDR3 protein: CASSLGLAGAWDEQFF
CDR3 DNA: TGTGCCAGCAGCTTAGGACTAGCGGGAGCGTGGGATGAGCAGTTCTTC

clone size: many
V gene: TRBV29-1
J gene: TRBJ2-7
D gene: .
CDR3 protein: CSGQDTTYEQYF
CDR3 DNA: TGCAGCGGGCAGGACACTACCTACGAGCAGTACTTC

clone size: many
V gene: TRBV29-1
J gene: TRBJ1-1
D gene: .
CDR3 protein: CSVVSARASEAFF
CDR3 DNA: TGCAGCGTTGTATCGGCCAGGGCCTCTGAAGCTTTCTTT

clone size: many
V gene: TRBV9
J gene: TRBJ2-3
D gene: TRBD2
CDR3 protein: CASSSRTSGTTFTDTQYF
CDR3 DNA: TGTGCCAGCAGCTCGAGGACTAGCGGAACTACTTTCACAGATACGCAGTATTTT

clone size: many
V gene: TRBV30
J gene: TRBJ1-1
D gene: .
CDR3 protein: CAWSNIPGNTEAFF
CDR3 DNA: TGTGCCTGGAGCAACATTCCGGGAAACACTGAAGCTTTCTTT

clone size: many
V gene: TRBV5-1
J gene: TRBJ1-2
D gene: .
CDR3 protein: CASSLDLPYGYTF
CDR3 DNA: TGCGCCAGCAGCTTGGATTTGCCCTATGGCTACACCTTC

clone size: many
V gene: TRBV7-6
J gene: TRBJ2-3
D gene: .
CDR3 protein: CASSLDLSGDTDTQYF
CDR3 DNA: TGTGCCAGCAGCTTAGACTTATCGGGGGACACAGATACGCAGTATTTT